A single sample is the source of the 17 T cell receptor beta chains below, sequenced in a study of T cells in women clearing cervical HPV infection. Profiled with immunoSEQ multiplex PCR; TCRdb holds only in-frame clones, not every one. In total, the table holds about 20,000 clones. Specimen: blood buffy coat. These receptors were obtained from a woman between 18 and 70 years old with a cervical HPV16 infection that either progressed to CIN3+ or cleared (not recorded which).

About this clone: From the germline J gene comes the end of the CDR3, since the read stops 3 residues before it. This chain links TRBV2 with TRBJ1-2; 7 bases are shared with TRBD1. Germline V gene data show CDR1 as SNHLY and CDR2 as FYNNEI. Trimming took 5 bases from V and 5 from J; bases not matched to a gene: 5. The CDR3 contains 13 residues. CDR3: CASSPETGYGYTF. The sequenced part of the CDR3 DNA is TGTGCCAGCAGTCCCGAGACAGGGTATGGC.

Notes on this clone: The CDR3 end falls 3 residues outside the read, so it is completed with the germline J gene. The chain uses TRBV19 and TRBJ1-5; possibly TRBD1 for D (5 bases). V was clipped by 4 bases and J by 6 bases, with 10 bases between them. The V gene's germline CDR1 is LNHDA and CDR2 SQIVND (reference sequence). The CDR3 extends over 13 amino acids. The DNA read from the CDR3 is TGTGCCAGTAGTAGGGGCCAGTCTCAGCCC. This gives the protein CASSRGQSQP. From start to end, the CDR3 is CASSRGQSQPQHF.

About this clone: The read is 3 residues too short to cover the CDR3 end, so that end is filled in from the germline J gene. V gene TRBV9 combines with J gene TRBJ1-2; D is uncertain. The ends were cut back, 0 bases at V and 4 bases at J, with 10 bases in the middle. The CDR3 runs 14 residues. The germline V gene has CDR1 SGDLS and CDR2 YYNGEE. CDR3 DNA (partial): TGTGCCAGCAGCGTAGTGAGGGTATGCTATGGC. Its protein product is CASSVVRVCYG. The full CDR3 protein reads CASSVVRVCYGYTF.

Concerning this clone: Read sequence stops 3 residues before the CDR3 end, and the germline J gene provides the missing end. The chain recombines TRBV5-8 with TRBJ1-2; D perhaps matches TRBD1 (5 bases). CDR3 length: 13 amino acids. In germline, CDR1 is SGHTS, CDR2 YDEGEE. CDR3 DNA (partial): TGTGCCAGCGTGGGGGGATTCGGCCGAGGC. This translates into CASVGGFGRG. Given in full, the CDR3 is CASVGGFGRGYTF.

In regard to this clone: The read comes to an end 3 residues before the CDR3 does, leaving the germline J gene to fill in the end. The gene calls are TRBV7-9 and TRBJ2-1; TRBD2 matches at 8 bases. The V gene end was trimmed by 5 bases and the J gene end by 4 bases; junction bases not matched to a gene: 7. The CDR3 consists of 15 residues. Germline values: CDR1 SEHNR, CDR2 FQNEAQ (reference sequence). The CDR3 region is CASSLSSGSYNEQFF. The part of the CDR3 DNA that was read is TGTGCCAGCAGCCTCTCTAGCGGGTCGTACAATGAG.

Worth noting for this clone: The read ends 3 residues shy of where the CDR3 ends; the end is completed using the germline J gene. The chain recombines TRBV7-3 with TRBJ2-1; 7 nucleotides agree with TRBD2. Trimming took 4 bases from V and 5 from J; bases not matched to a gene: 2. Germline V lookup: CDR1 SGHTA, CDR2 FQGTGA. This CDR3 comprises 13 residues. The CDR3 bases that were read are TGTGCCAGCAGCTCTCTAGCGGACAATGAG. It codes for CASSSLADNE. The CDR3 in full is CASSSLADNEQFF.

On this clone: The CDR3 end is not reached by the read, which stops 3 residues before it; the germline J gene fills it in. This rearrangement joins TRBV6-1 to TRBJ2-7; perhaps TRBD2 as D (5 bases). Germline V gives CDR1 MNHNS, CDR2 SASEGT. The CDR3 contains 12 residues. Trimming took 2 bases from V and 6 from J, leaving 8 bases between them. CDR3 DNA (partial): TGTGCCAGCAGTGAACTAGCCAGCGAG. This sequence encodes CASSELASE. The CDR3 in its entirety is CASSELASEQYF.

In the case of this clone: The read ends 3 residues shy of where the CDR3 ends; the end is completed using the germline J gene. The rearrangement uses TRBV7-2 and TRBJ2-3; D possibly corresponds to TRBD1 (5 bases). This CDR3 has 14 amino acids. V was cut by 3 bases and J by 0 bases, with 7 bases left in between. Looked up from germline, CDR1 is SGHTA and CDR2 is FQGNSA. The CDR3 protein is CASSFWGSTDTQYF. Partial CDR3 DNA: TGTGCCAGCAGCTTTTGGGGCAGCACAGATACG.

CDR3 sequence: CASSRLPGGGDYGYTF. The DNA read from the CDR3 is TGCGCCAGCAGCCGACTCCCCGGAGGGGGGGACTATGGC. The V and J genes are TRBV4-1 and TRBJ1-2, with D possibly TRBD1 on 6 matching bases. Read data end 3 residues before the CDR3 end; the end is taken from the germline J gene. Germline values: CDR1 MGHRA, CDR2 YSYEKL. This CDR3 comprises 16 residues. Trimming took 4 bases from V and 3 from J, leaving 18 bases between them.

As for this clone: The read ends 3 residues shy of where the CDR3 ends; the end is completed using the germline J gene. This chain connects TRBV5-1 to TRBJ1-1, with D unclear. There are 13 residues in the CDR3. The germline CDR1 and CDR2 sequences are SGHRS and YFSETQ. The germline V and J ends were trimmed by 4 bases and 1 base, with 8 bases remaining between them. The part of the CDR3 DNA that was read is TGCGCCAGCAGCGCCCGACAGAACACTGAA. This codes for CASSARQNTE. The full-length CDR3 reads as CASSARQNTEAFF.

Comment on this clone: The CDR3 end lies 3 residues beyond the end of the read and is filled in from the germline J gene. The V gene is TRBV29-1, the J gene TRBJ1-1; 8 nucleotides align to TRBD1. The CDR3 covers 14 residues. Per the germline V gene, CDR1 is SQVTM and CDR2 is ANQGSEA. With V trimmed by 7 bases and J by 4 bases, 11 bases remained unmatched. CDR3 DNA (partial): TGCAGCGCAACAATCGGACAGGGCGGCACTGAA. Protein: CSATIGQGGTE. From start to end, the CDR3 is CSATIGQGGTEAFF.

As concerns this clone: Sequencing ends 3 residues short of the CDR3 end; the germline J gene provides the rest. This chain links TRBV3-1 (or the pseudogene TRBV3-2) with TRBJ2-5, with D possibly TRBD1 on 5 matching bases. V lost 4 bases and J 4 bases, leaving 16 bases between the germline ends. The CDR3 is 15 amino acids. Germline assignment: CDR1 LGHDT and CDR2 YNNKEL (reference sequence). The CDR3 region is CASSPSKGSRETQYF. CDR3 bases read: TGTGCCAGCAGCCCCAGCAAGGGGTCCCGAGAGACC.

Here the CDR3 reads CASRGGLAGGRLGPDTQYF. CDR3 DNA, as far as it was read: TGTGCCAGCAGGGGGGGCCTAGCGGGGGGGCGGTTAGGTCCAGATACG. This chain links TRBV2 with TRBJ2-3; 12 bases are a match to TRBD2. Read data end 3 residues before the CDR3 end; the end is taken from the germline J gene. CDR3 size: 19 residues. Germline CDR1 SNHLY, CDR2 FYNNEI. Unmatched junction bases numbered 17, after V lost 6 bases and J lost 4 bases.

CDR3 in amino acids: CASSPSSTGTSSEQFF. Incomplete CDR3 DNA: TGTGCCAGCTCTCCTTCAAGTACCGGGACTAGCAGTGAG. The J gene is TRBJ2-1, the V gene TRBV18, with TRBD2 identical over 9 bases. The read terminates 3 residues ahead of where the CDR3 ends, so the germline J gene completes it. The V and J ends lost 6 bases and 9 bases, in that order; junction bases with no gene match: 15. Germline assignment: CDR1 KGHSH and CDR2 LQKENI. The CDR3 length is 16 residues.

Note on this clone: Read data end 3 residues before the CDR3 end; the end is taken from the germline J gene. The chain couples TRBV27 to TRBJ2-7, with a weak D call TRBD1 (5 bases). CDR1 is MNHEY and CDR2 is SMNVEV in the germline V gene (reference sequence). The CDR3 is made up of 14 amino acids. V lost 7 bases, J lost 2 bases, and 15 bases lay in between. The CDR3 DNA, read in part, is TGTGCCAGCAAATGGACATTGGATGCCTACGAG. Protein product: CASKWTLDAYE. The entire CDR3 sequence reads CASKWTLDAYEQYF.

Turning to this clone: The junction differs from germline at one of its ends, possibly a read error. The CDR3 end is not reached by the read, which stops 3 residues before it; the germline J gene fills it in. V and J are TRBV5-1 and TRBJ2-2, with TRBD2 matching over 10 bases. The CDR3 extends over 16 amino acids. Germline-derived CDR1 and CDR2 are SGHRS and YFSETQ. CDR3 region: CASRRSGGANPGELFF. The DNA read from the CDR3 is TGCGCCAGCCGTCGAAGCGGGGGGGCGAACCCCGGGGAG.

Regarding this clone: The CDR3 end lies 3 residues beyond the end of the read and is filled in from the germline J gene. The chain has TRBV4-1 and TRBJ2-5, with 9 bases lining up with TRBD1. Germline lookup yields CDR1 MGHRA and CDR2 YSYEKL. The CDR3 sequence is 17 residues long. With 2 bases clipped from V and 1 base from J, the junction kept 8 bases outside the gene matches. The sequenced part of the CDR3 DNA is TGCGCCAGCAGCCAACTCCCGGGACAGGGACGCCAAGAGACC. It translates to CASSQLPGQGRQET. The whole CDR3 reads CASSQLPGQGRQETQYF.